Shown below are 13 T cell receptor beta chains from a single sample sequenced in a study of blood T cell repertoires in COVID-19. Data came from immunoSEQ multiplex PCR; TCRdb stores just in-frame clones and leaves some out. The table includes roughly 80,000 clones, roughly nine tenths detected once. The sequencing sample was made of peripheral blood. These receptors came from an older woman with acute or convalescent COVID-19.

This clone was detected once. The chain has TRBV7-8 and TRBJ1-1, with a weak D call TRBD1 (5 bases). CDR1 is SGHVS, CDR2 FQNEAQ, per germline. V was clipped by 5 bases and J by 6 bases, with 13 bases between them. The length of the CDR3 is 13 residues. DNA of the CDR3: TGTGCCAGCAGCCATACTTCAGGGTCTGAAGCTTTCTTT. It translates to CASSHTSGSEAFF.

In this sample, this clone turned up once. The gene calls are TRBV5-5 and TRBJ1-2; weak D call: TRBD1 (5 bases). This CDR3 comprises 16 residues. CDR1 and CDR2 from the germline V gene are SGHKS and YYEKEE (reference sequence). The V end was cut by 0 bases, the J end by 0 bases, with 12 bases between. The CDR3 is CASSLAGGYANYGYTF. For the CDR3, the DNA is TGTGCCAGCAGCTTGGCCGGGGGGTATGCTAACTATGGCTACACCTTC.

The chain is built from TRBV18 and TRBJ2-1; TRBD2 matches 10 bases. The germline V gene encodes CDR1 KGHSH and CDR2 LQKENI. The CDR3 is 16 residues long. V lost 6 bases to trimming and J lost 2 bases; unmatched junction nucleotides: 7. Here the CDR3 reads CASSPRAGGTYNEQFF. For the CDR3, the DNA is TGTGCCAGCTCCCCTAGAGCGGGGGGGACCTACAATGAGCAGTTCTTC.

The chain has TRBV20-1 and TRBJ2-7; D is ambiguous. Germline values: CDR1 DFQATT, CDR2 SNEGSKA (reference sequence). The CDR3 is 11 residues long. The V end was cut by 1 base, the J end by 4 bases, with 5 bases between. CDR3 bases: TGCAGTGCTAGAGCCCCTTACGAGCAGTACTTC. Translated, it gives CSARAPYEQYF.

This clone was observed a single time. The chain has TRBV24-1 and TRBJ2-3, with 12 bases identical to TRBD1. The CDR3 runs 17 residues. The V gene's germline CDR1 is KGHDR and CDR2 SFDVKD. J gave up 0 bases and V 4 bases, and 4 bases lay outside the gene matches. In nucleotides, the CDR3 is TGTGCCACCAGTGACCCGGGACAGGGGGCGAGCACAGATACGCAGTATTTT. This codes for CATSDPGQGASTDTQYF.

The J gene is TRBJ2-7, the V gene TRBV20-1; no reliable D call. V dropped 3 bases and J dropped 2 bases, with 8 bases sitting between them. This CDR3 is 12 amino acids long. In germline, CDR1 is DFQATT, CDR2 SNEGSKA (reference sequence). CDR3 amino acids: CSASFLTYEQYF. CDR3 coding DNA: TGCAGTGCTAGTTTCCTTACCTACGAGCAGTACTTC.

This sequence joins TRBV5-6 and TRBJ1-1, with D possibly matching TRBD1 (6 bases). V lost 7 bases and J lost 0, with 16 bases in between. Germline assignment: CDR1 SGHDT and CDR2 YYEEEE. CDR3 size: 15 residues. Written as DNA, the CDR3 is TGTGCCAGCCGAATATGGACAGACATGAACACTGAAGCTTTCTTT. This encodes CASRIWTDMNTEAFF.

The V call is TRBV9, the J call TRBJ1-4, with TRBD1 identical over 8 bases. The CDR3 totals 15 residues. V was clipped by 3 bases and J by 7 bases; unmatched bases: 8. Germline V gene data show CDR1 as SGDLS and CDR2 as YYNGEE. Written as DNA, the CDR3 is TGTGCCAGCAGCGCCCGGACAGGGCCAGCTGAAAAACTGTTTTTT. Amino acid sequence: CASSARTGPAEKLFF.

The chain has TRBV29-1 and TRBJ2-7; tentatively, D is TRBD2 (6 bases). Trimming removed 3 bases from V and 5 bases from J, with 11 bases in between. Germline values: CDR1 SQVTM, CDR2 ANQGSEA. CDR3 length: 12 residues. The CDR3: CSVDGGGNEQYF. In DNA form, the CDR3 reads TGCAGCGTTGACGGGGGTGGAAACGAGCAGTACTTC.

For the CDR3, the DNA is TGTGCCAGCGAGGGCCCGGGACAGAAAAGCTCCTACAATGAGCAGTTCTTC. It yields the protein CASEGPGQKSSYNEQFF. The gene calls are TRBV2 and TRBJ2-1, with 7 bases that match TRBD1. This CDR3 is built from 17 residues. Per germline, CDR1 SNHLY and CDR2 FYNNEI. V shed 8 bases, J shed 0 bases, and the junction held 13 bases outside the gene matches.

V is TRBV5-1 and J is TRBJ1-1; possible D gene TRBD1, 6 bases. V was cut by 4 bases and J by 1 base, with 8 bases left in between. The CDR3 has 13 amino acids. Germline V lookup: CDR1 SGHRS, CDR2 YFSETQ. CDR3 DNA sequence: TGCGCCAGCAGCCGGGGACAGAACACTGAAGCTTTCTTT. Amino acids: CASSRGQNTEAFF.

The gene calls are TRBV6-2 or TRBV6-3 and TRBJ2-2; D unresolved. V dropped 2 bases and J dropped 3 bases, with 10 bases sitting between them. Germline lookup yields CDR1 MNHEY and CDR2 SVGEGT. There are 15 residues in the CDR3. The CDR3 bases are TGTGCCAGCAGTTACGCAGGTTTTGACACCGGGGAGCTGTTTTTT. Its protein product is CASSYAGFDTGELFF.

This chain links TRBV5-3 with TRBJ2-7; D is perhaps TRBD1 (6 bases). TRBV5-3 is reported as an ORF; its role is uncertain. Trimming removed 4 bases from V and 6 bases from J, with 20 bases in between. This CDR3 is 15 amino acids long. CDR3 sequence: CARSRTEGVAGEQYF. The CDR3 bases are TGTGCCAGAAGCCGAACTGAGGGGGTTGCCGGCGAGCAGTACTTC.